This is a list of T cell receptor beta chains from one sample in a study of shared clonotypes between healthy human individuals. Some clones are missing from TCRdb's copy, which holds only in-frame ones; the method was immunoSEQ multiplex PCR. This sample yields about 2 million clones, of which about 94% are seen a single time; 1% to 1.5% belongs to the top ten. The sample was naive CD8+ T cells sorted from blood. These receptors were collected from a man younger than 35 in good health. The CDR3 runs from the conserved cysteine through the conserved F or W. The order of the fields is clone size, J gene, V gene, CDR3 protein. Clone size is shown for a subset of rows, as once, few, many or a class of expanded clone.

clone size: NA; J gene: TRBJ1-1; V gene: TRBV7-9; CDR3 protein: CASSRRTGGDTEAFF
clone size: NA; J gene: TRBJ2-3; V gene: TRBV7-9; CDR3 protein: CASSLAKLVSDTQYF
clone size: once; J gene: TRBJ1-5; V gene: TRBV7-9; CDR3 protein: CASSPAGAGFNQPQHF
clone size: NA; J gene: TRBJ2-3; V gene: TRBV7-4; CDR3 protein: CASTHPSLTSTDTQYF
clone size: NA; J gene: TRBJ2-4; V gene: TRBV27; CDR3 protein: CASSQFGTDAQYF
clone size: NA; J gene: TRBJ1-2; V gene: TRBV6-1; CDR3 protein: CASTGTGTGTGYTF
clone size: once; J gene: TRBJ2-2; V gene: TRBV5-1; CDR3 protein: CASSLGPGQNTGELFF
clone size: NA; J gene: TRBJ2-7; V gene: TRBV6-1; CDR3 protein: CASTEWGPLSYEQYF
clone size: NA; J gene: TRBJ2-1; V gene: TRBV13; CDR3 protein: CASSPGTSGSGDYNEQFF
clone size: NA; J gene: TRBJ1-3; V gene: TRBV11-2; CDR3 protein: CASSLGAGLTNTIYF